These 14 T cell receptor beta chains were all obtained from the same sample, sequenced in a study of T cells in Graves' hyperthyroidism and ophthalmopathy. The CDR3 regions of TCR beta were amplified from RNA transcripts. A first-round RT-PCR of the TCR CDR3 used the HTBI primer set. TCRdb independently ran MiXCR on the multiplex PCR reads; one entry per CDR3 protein. The sample shows 400,000 to 500,000 distinct CDR3 sequences, approximately 14% of them seen only once. Sequenced sample: blood. Source of these receptors: a young woman with Graves' hyperthyroidism.

The V call is TRBV5-1, the J call TRBJ2-7; 8 nucleotides agree with TRBD2. The CDR3 is 15 residues long. Losses at the gene ends were 1 base for V and 5 bases for J; bases not matched to a gene: 8. CDR1 is SGHRS, CDR2 YFSETQ, per germline. The CDR3 bases are TGCGCCAGCAGCTTGTGGGGAAGCGGGAGCCACGAGCAGTACTTC. Protein: CASSLWGSGSHEQYF.

This clonotype was seen at least ten times. This chain joins TRBV6-2 or TRBV6-3 and TRBJ2-7; no definite D call. The germline V gene encodes CDR1 MNHEY and CDR2 SVGEGT. There are 14 residues in the CDR3. Deletions cut 2 bases from V and 2 bases from J, with 10 bases between. The CDR3 bases are TGTGCCAGCAGTTACAAGCCTACAACCTACGAGCAGTACGTC. This codes for CASSYKPTTYEQYV.

This clonotype was seen at least ten times. The gene calls are TRBV12-5 and TRBJ1-4; TRBD1 is a possible D gene (5 bases). V was cut by 7 bases and J by 5 bases, with 17 bases left in between. Germline-derived CDR1 and CDR2 are LGHNT and FRNRAP. CDR3 length: 15 residues. CDR3 protein: CASADTGDLNEKLFF. CDR3 nucleotides: TGTGCTAGTGCTGATACAGGAGATCTGAATGAAAAACTGTTTTTT.

This clonotype was recorded at least ten times. This rearrangement joins TRBV5-1 to TRBJ1-1, with D uncertain. The germline V and J ends were trimmed by 1 base and 0 bases, with 7 bases remaining between them. Germline CDR1 SGHRS, CDR2 YFSETQ. The CDR3 is 14 residues long. CDR3 DNA: TGCGCCAGCAGCTTGCCACAGATGAACACTGAAGCTTTCTTT. Protein: CASSLPQMNTEAFF.

This clonotype was detected a few times. The gene calls are TRBV5-8 and TRBJ2-6; TRBD1 or TRBD2 may be the D gene (6 bases each). This CDR3 spans 14 amino acids. Germline loops: CDR1 SGHTS, CDR2 YDEGEE. The V end lost 4 bases, the J end lost 11 bases, and 16 bases lay between the germline ends. The CDR3 here is CASSRRDKQYVLTF. DNA of the CDR3: TGTGCCAGCAGCCGGAGGGACAAACAATACGTCCTGACTTTC.

In this sample, this clonotype turned up a few times. V and J are TRBV4-1 and TRBJ2-6; D tentatively fits TRBD1 or TRBD2 (5 bases each). Germline V CDR1 and CDR2: MGHRA, YSYEKL. V was trimmed by 4 bases and J by 4 bases, leaving 14 bases between them. The CDR3 covers 16 residues. The CDR3 protein is CASSRVDSGGANVLTF. DNA for the CDR3: TGCGCCAGCAGCCGAGTTGACAGCGGCGGGGCCAACGTCCTGACTTTC.

This clonotype appeared a few times. The chain employs TRBV6-1 and TRBJ2-5; D remains ambiguous. The ends were cut back, 2 bases at V and 0 bases at J, with 13 bases in the middle. This CDR3 spans 16 amino acids. Germline V gives CDR1 MNHNS, CDR2 SASEGT. In DNA, the CDR3 is TGTGCCAGCAGTGAAAAGTGGGAACGAGACCAAGAGACCCAGTACTTC. Translation: CASSEKWERDQETQYF.

This clonotype has a handful of counts. The chain joins TRBV5-6 to TRBJ1-1, with no clear D. In germline, CDR1 is SGHDT, CDR2 YYEEEE. Trimming cost V 4 bases and J 0 bases, with 10 bases left between them. There are 14 residues in the CDR3. CDR3 coding DNA: TGTGCCAGCAGCCTGGACGTAGTGAACACTGAAGCTTTCTTT. Translating gives CASSLDVVNTEAFF.

This clonotype was recorded many times. The genes are TRBV2 and TRBJ1-1; TRBD1 might be the D (5 bases). This CDR3 is built from 12 residues. CDR1 is SNHLY and CDR2 is FYNNEI in the germline V gene. Trimming pared 7 bases from V and 4 bases from J, leaving 10 bases between. Written as DNA, the CDR3 is TGTGCCAGCAAGGGACCGGGCACTGAAGCTTTCTTT. Protein sequence: CASKGPGTEAFF.

The CDR3 here is CASSVFGNPGNTIYF. CDR3 DNA sequence: TGTGCCAGCAGTGTGTTCGGGAACCCTGGAAACACCATATATTTT. The chain couples TRBV2 to TRBJ1-3, with D unresolved. The V end was cut by 4 bases, the J end by 2 bases, with 12 bases between. The CDR3 consists of 15 residues. Germline V gene data show CDR1 as SNHLY and CDR2 as FYNNEI. The full variable domain, its missing parts supplied by reference TRBV2 and TRBJ1-3, is EPEVTQTPSHQVTQMGQEVILRCVPISNHLYFYWYRQILGQKVEFLVSFYNNEISEKSEIFDDQFSVERPDGSNFTLKIRSTKLEDSAMYFCASSVFGNPGNTIYFGEGSWLTVV.

The chain has TRBV7-2 and TRBJ2-1; TRBD2 matches at 14 bases. The CDR3 consists of 16 residues. Per the germline V gene, CDR1 is SGHTA and CDR2 is FQGNSA. V trimming: 5 bases; J trimming: 9 bases; junction bases outside the gene matches: 9. CDR3 region: CASSAAGTSGSGEQFF. DNA of the CDR3: TGTGCCAGCAGCGCCGCCGGGACTAGCGGGAGCGGTGAGCAGTTCTTC.

Comment on this clonotype: A much more abundant neighbour one base away suggests this may be a read error. The V call is TRBV12-3 or TRBV12-4, the J call TRBJ2-1; D is ambiguous. This CDR3 contains 11 residues. Here the CDR3 DNA reads TGTGCCAGCATCAACTACAATGGGCAGTTCTTC. It codes for CASINYNGQFF.

At least ten counts were recorded for this clonotype. The gene calls are TRBV20-1 and TRBJ2-3; 9 nucleotides agree with TRBD2. The length of the CDR3 is 15 residues. Germline CDR1 is DFQATT and CDR2 is SNEGSKA (reference sequence). V gave up 3 bases and J gave up 3 bases; unmatched junction bases: 7. The CDR3 protein is CSASVSGSETDTQYF. CDR3 nucleotide sequence: TGCAGTGCTAGCGTTAGCGGGAGCGAGACAGATACGCAGTATTTT.

This clonotype was seen repeatedly, ten times or more. This chain uses TRBV5-1 with TRBJ2-2, with 11 positions matching TRBD1. CDR1 and CDR2 from the germline V gene are SGHRS and YFSETQ. V trimming: 4 bases; J trimming: 0 bases; junction bases outside the gene matches: 14. The CDR3 length is 20 residues. This chain's CDR3 is CASSQAGTGGTSANTGELFF. As DNA, the CDR3 is TGCGCCAGCAGCCAGGCCGGGACAGGGGGAACGAGCGCGAACACCGGGGAGCTGTTTTTT.